This TCR beta chain was recovered during a study of T cell repertoires in cytomegalovirus infection (dated by TCRdb to the late 2010s). About the investigation overall: The peptide stimulations were aimed at well-studied HLA-B-restricted epitopes as well as recently identified HLA-C-restricted CMV epitopes, whose presentation resists viral immunomodulation. The HLA type of each donor mattered for the analysis, because public TCR beta signatures pointed to carriage of CMV infection along with the matching HLA type.

V gives up 8 bases and J gives up 1 base, and the segment between their germline ends measures 9 bases. The CDR3, cysteine through phenylalanine, is 14 amino acids long. Only the CDR3 portion is preserved as DNA: 42 bases, with reading frame beginning at the first base. The investigation overall reported the following: In the ex vivo response, HLA-C-restricted CMV-specific TCR beta clonotypes were dominant, and in two of eight donors the single most frequent clonotype came from this HLA-C-restricted group. In both this cohort and an independent cohort of 350 or so donors, the cumulative frequency of public TCR beta family members distinguished carriers of CMV infection plus the relevant HLA type.

This clonotype was detected a few times. Its antigen has not been determined. Per-base qualities were not stored, and no clone one base away is much larger. According to the study, the label for this sample's treatment or condition signals: in vitro stimulation with specific CMV peptide epitopes to enrich CMV-specific T cells. Sequencing relied on an Illumina HiSeq 1500. Starting from the raw public reads, TCRdb applied fastp trimming at Q25, assembled clones with MiXCR and retained in-frame beta chains. CDR3 protein duplicates are merged, each entry listing the most common genes and DNA. The table for this sample lists about 310,000 distinct CDR3 sequences; around 25% of them were counted only once. About an eighth of the sample is taken by the ten largest.

This TCR came from a human donor in good health (CMV status not recorded). Some clones in this sample may be carry-over from other donors' samples. The rearrangement joined TRBV12-3 or TRBV12-4 to TRBJ2-6; the D segment may tentatively be TRBD1 or TRBD2, each giving 5 matched bases. Specimen: cultured PBMCs, collected from culture after CMV antigen stimulation. This receptor carries the CDR3 CASGTLSGANVLTF. Here is the DNA: TGTGCCAGCGGGACCCTTTCTGGGGCCAACGTCCTGACTTTC.